Listed below are T cell receptor beta chains from one sample, sequenced in a study of T cells after yellow fever vaccination. TCRdb passed the 5' RACE reads through MiXCR, listing each CDR3 protein once. There are some 200,000 distinct CDR3 sequences in the sample; 2.5% to 3.5% occur only once, and around 3% lies in the top ten. Specimen: CD4+ T cells sorted from PBMCs, collected 10 days after the yellow fever booster vaccination. Source of these receptors: a man between 18 and 29 years old who received the YFV17D yellow fever vaccine. Each CDR3 is given without its conserved first and last residue.

j_gene | v_gene | CDR3aa
TRBJ1-1 | TRBV3-1 | ASSQYNTEAF
TRBJ1-1 | TRBV11-2 | ASSPGLSEAF
TRBJ1-5 | TRBV4-1 | ASSQEDWQPQH
TRBJ2-5 | TRBV4-2 | ASSQDWGGETQY
TRBJ2-5 | TRBV20-1 | SAQPYSGGDQETQY
TRBJ2-3 | TRBV11-1 | ASRHDAGDTQY
TRBJ2-4 | TRBV20-1 | SAAQGGKNIQY
TRBJ2-5 | TRBV20-1 | SVLGTVSGETQY
TRBJ1-1 | TRBV4-2 | ASSQDRGRGGSEAF
TRBJ2-1 | TRBV5-1 | ASSFGDRAYNEQF
TRBJ2-4 | TRBV28 | ASSLAGGLVDIKDIQY
TRBJ1-4 | TRBV20-1 | SASFGFEKLF
TRBJ2-3 | TRBV12-3/TRBV12-4 | ASSLRAFTDTQY
TRBJ2-1 | TRBV7-2 | ASSSPRGDNEQF
TRBJ2-3 | TRBV5-1 | ATTPGQGTDTQY
TRBJ2-1 | TRBV5-1 | ASSARLGGPYNEQF
TRBJ2-4 | TRBV7-2 | ASSPTPVQNIQY
TRBJ1-3 | TRBV28 | ASRGHKTPNTIY
TRBJ1-1 | TRBV29-1 | SAGTGHTEAF
TRBJ2-2 | TRBV11-2 | ASSLDRGAGELF
TRBJ1-1 | TRBV5-4 | ASSPWGTENTEAF
TRBJ2-1 | TRBV7-7 | ASSLLDRGNEQF
TRBJ2-1 | TRBV6-5 | ASSSLSGGGEQF
TRBJ2-4 | TRBV4-1 | ASSQTIGGSIQY
TRBJ2-1 | TRBV11-2 | ASSSPTRPREQF
TRBJ1-6 | TRBV7-2 | ASSYGWQGDNSPLH
TRBJ2-1 | TRBV5-5 | ASSLVQGAYNEQF
TRBJ1-6 | TRBV5-4 | ASSLGTGDSPLH